What follows are 23 T cell receptor beta chains derived from one specimen sequenced in a study of CD8 T cells in ankylosing spondylitis. TCRdb fed the 5' RACE reads into MiXCR, producing one record per CDR3 protein. This table has under 450,000 distinct CDR3 sequences, around 20% appearing once. Sequenced material: blood, either unsorted or a sorted T cell fraction (not recorded which). Receptors were obtained from a male donor with ankylosing spondylitis or in good health (not recorded which).

The table lists this clonotype with a few counts. The gene calls are TRBV7-3 and TRBJ2-7; no firm D call. This CDR3 has 15 residues. The germline CDR1 and CDR2 sequences are SGHTA and FQGTGA. Trimming stripped 3 bases from V and 2 bases from J, with 14 bases between. The chain's CDR3 is CASSFSGIGPYEQYF. CDR3 DNA sequence: TGTGCCAGCAGCTTCTCAGGAATAGGGCCCTACGAGCAGTACTTC.

This clonotype was observed a single time. The chain has TRBV20-1 and TRBJ2-2; 10 bases fit TRBD1. Trimming cost V 6 bases and J 7 bases; bases outside gene matches: 11. The CDR3 extends over 15 amino acids. Germline V gene lookup returns CDR1 DFQATT and CDR2 SNEGSKA (reference sequence). The CDR3 spells CSATGTGDKGGELFF. Here the CDR3 DNA reads TGCAGTGCAACCGGGACAGGGGATAAGGGCGGGGAGCTGTTTTTT.

A few counts support this clonotype. CDR3 region: CASSLVGRNSPLHF. The DNA of the CDR3 is TGTGCCAGCAGTTTAGTAGGCAGGAATTCACCCCTCCACTTT. The J gene is TRBJ1-6, the V gene TRBV12-3 or TRBV12-4; D call uncertain. The CDR3 has 14 residues. V dropped 1 base and J dropped 7 bases, with 8 bases sitting between them.

V usage is TRBV29-1 and J usage is TRBJ2-2; D not certain. The CDR3 is made up of 12 amino acids. Germline V gene lookup returns CDR1 SQVTM and CDR2 ANQGSEA. The V and J ends lost 6 bases and 8 bases respectively, with 13 bases between them. CDR3 sequence reads: CSVLESSGELFF. The CDR3 DNA is TGCAGCGTCCTTGAGAGCAGTGGGGAGCTGTTTTTT.

This chain uses TRBV2 with TRBJ2-2; D is uncertain. V was cut by 2 bases and J by 1 base, with 5 bases left in between. The CDR3 is made up of 14 amino acids. The germline V gene has CDR1 SNHLY and CDR2 FYNNEI. The CDR3, as DNA: TGTGCCAGCAGTGAATACGGGAACACCGGGGAGCTGTTTTTT. Its protein product is CASSEYGNTGELFF.

The V gene is TRBV29-1, the J gene TRBJ2-2; D call uncertain. The CDR3 runs 11 residues. Between the trimmed V and J ends, which lost 5 bases and 7 bases, there was a span of 8 bases. The germline gives CDR1 SQVTM, CDR2 ANQGSEA. The CDR3 DNA follows: TGCAGCGTTCCCCTTGGCGGGGAGCTGTTTTTT. Translated: CSVPLGGELFF.

The chain recombines TRBV5-1 with TRBJ1-1; 7 bases are shared with TRBD1. J gave up 4 bases and V 4 bases, and 4 bases lay outside the gene matches. CDR1 and CDR2 (germline): SGHRS, YFSETQ. The CDR3 has 13 residues. CDR3 bases: TGCGCCAGCAGCCCAGGGGACAGCACTGAAGCTTTCTTT. Its protein is CASSPGDSTEAFF.

The V and J genes are TRBV4-1 and TRBJ2-1; 10 bases agree with TRBD2. Germline CDR1 is MGHRA and CDR2 is YSYEKL. V shed 0 bases, J shed 8 bases, and the junction held 13 bases outside the gene matches. The CDR3 covers 18 residues. The CDR3 DNA sequence: TGCGCCAGCAGCCAAGATACTAGCGGGGCTTACGCGGGGGATGAGCAGTTCTTC. This translates into CASSQDTSGAYAGDEQFF.

J is TRBJ2-3 and V is TRBV28, with D possibly matching TRBD1 (6 bases). The CDR3 has 14 residues. Germline V CDR1 and CDR2: MDHEN, SYDVKM. Trimming left V 10 bases short and J 6 bases short, with 20 bases between. The CDR3 sequence is CATTGPTGVDTQYF. The DNA of the CDR3 is TGTGCCACCACCGGACCGACAGGCGTGGATACGCAGTATTTT.

The chain recombines TRBV24-1 with TRBJ2-1; D unclear. Germline values: CDR1 KGHDR, CDR2 SFDVKD. CDR3 length equals 12 residues. Trimming took off 8 bases at V and 3 bases at J, with 7 bases between the two ends. CDR3 sequence: CATKDGYNEQFF. Written as DNA, the CDR3 is TGTGCCACCAAGGACGGCTACAATGAGCAGTTCTTC.

This clonotype was found a few times. This chain uses TRBV27 with TRBJ2-7, with D unclear. This CDR3 region has 14 residues. The V gene lost 5 bases and the J gene lost 2 bases, with 13 bases spanning the gap. The germline gives CDR1 MNHEY, CDR2 SMNVEV (reference sequence). CDR3 sequence (DNA): TGTGCCAGCAGTCACTACGGGCGGACCTACGAGCAGTACTTC. It translates to CASSHYGRTYEQYF.

The rearrangement uses TRBV7-9 and TRBJ2-2; D remains unclear. CDR1 and CDR2 (germline): SEHNR, FQNEAQ (reference sequence). Trimming removed 4 bases at V and 0 bases at J, with 9 bases between. The CDR3 sequence is 15 residues long. CDR3 coding DNA: TGTGCCAGCAGCTACCTTGCATCGAACACCGGGGAGCTGTTTTTT. Translated, it gives CASSYLASNTGELFF.

The V gene is TRBV21-1, the J gene TRBJ2-7; the listed D gene, TRBD2, was not tested against the DNA. TRBV21-1 is assigned pseudogene status. The CDR3 sequence is 19 residues long. The CDR3 loop reads CASSKRRLAGGTKCYEQYF. The DNA for the CDR3 is TGTGCCAGCAGCAAACGACGACTAGCGGGGGGAACAAAATGCTACGAGCAGTACTTC.

This clonotype was seen many times. This chain uses TRBV27 with TRBJ1-1; TRBD1 matches at 7 bases. The CDR3 runs to 11 residues. Germline V gene sequence: CDR1 MNHEY, CDR2 SMNVEV (reference sequence). Losses at the gene ends were 5 bases for V and 6 bases for J; bases not matched to a gene: 0. CDR3 nucleotides: TGTGCCAGCAGTCAGGGGGCTGAAGCTTTCTTT. The encoded protein is CASSQGAEAFF.

This clonotype showed up just a few times. The chain has TRBV5-6 and TRBJ1-1, with 8 bases lining up with TRBD1. This CDR3 has 13 amino acids. Germline V gene lookup returns CDR1 SGHDT and CDR2 YYEEEE. The trim removed 2 bases at V and 7 bases at J, leaving 4 bases unmatched. CDR3 region: CASSFTGGSEAFF. The CDR3 DNA sequence: TGTGCCAGCAGCTTCACAGGGGGTAGTGAAGCTTTCTTT.

This clonotype showed up just a few times. The CDR3 protein is CASSQTSGASYEQYF. The CDR3 coding sequence is TGCGCCAGCAGCCAGACTAGCGGGGCCTCCTACGAGCAGTACTTC. The gene calls are TRBV4-1 and TRBJ2-7; TRBD2 matches at 11 bases. In germline, CDR1 is MGHRA, CDR2 YSYEKL. V lost 3 bases, J lost 0 bases, and 1 base stayed unmatched. The CDR3 spans 15 residues.

The chain links TRBV7-6 to TRBJ2-1; 8 positions match TRBD2. Germline V gene data show CDR1 as SGHVS and CDR2 as FNYEAQ. With 5 bases clipped from V and 2 bases from J, the junction kept 5 bases outside the gene matches. The CDR3 totals 15 residues. CDR3: CASSNSGAPYNEQFF. CDR3 sequence (DNA): TGTGCCAGCAGCAATAGCGGGGCACCCTACAATGAGCAGTTCTTC.

This clonotype has a handful of counts. The V and J genes are TRBV28 and TRBJ1-6; the match to TRBD1 covers 7 bases. The CDR3 loop spans 16 amino acids. Trimming took 2 bases from V and 9 from J; bases not matched to a gene: 10. Germline V gene lookup returns CDR1 MDHEN and CDR2 SYDVKM. The CDR3 DNA reads as TGTGCCAGCAGTTTACCCCCGACAGGGCTGGGTTCACCCCTCCACTTT. As protein: CASSLPPTGLGSPLHF.

The rearrangement uses TRBV12-3 or TRBV12-4 and TRBJ2-5, with D perhaps matching TRBD2 (6 bases). V lost 4 bases, J lost 4 bases, and 13 bases lay in between. This CDR3 is built from 14 residues. CDR3 residues: CASSWGLGPETQYF. Here the CDR3 DNA reads TGTGCCAGCAGTTGGGGACTTGGGCCAGAGACCCAGTACTTC.

The sample holds many counts of this clonotype. V and J are TRBV25-1 and TRBJ1-1; TRBD1 matches at 9 bases. CDR1 is MGHDK and CDR2 is SYGVNS in the germline V gene. The CDR3 is 13 residues long. V was pared by 6 bases and J by 4 bases, with 3 bases of the junction left unmatched. CDR3 DNA sequence: TGTGCCAGCAGGACAGGGGGTTTCACTGAAGCTTTCTTT. This codes for CASRTGGFTEAFF.

J is TRBJ1-2 and V is TRBV29-1; D possibly corresponds to TRBD1 (6 bases). Trimming pared 6 bases from V and 2 bases from J, leaving 10 bases between. Germline CDR1 SQVTM, CDR2 ANQGSEA. CDR3 length equals 12 residues. The DNA of the CDR3 is TGCAGCGTGAGGACAGAGAACTATGGCTACACCTTC. As protein: CSVRTENYGYTF.

In its sample, this clonotype was seen a few times. V gene TRBV4-1 combines with J gene TRBJ1-6, with TRBD1 matching 7 bases. J was trimmed by 11 bases and V by 6 bases; bases with no gene match: 10. The CDR3 totals 14 residues. Germline V gene data show CDR1 as MGHRA and CDR2 as YSYEKL. CDR3 sequence reads: CASRGGDSAAPLHF. CDR3 sequence (DNA): TGCGCCAGCAGGGGGGGGGACAGCGCTGCACCCCTCCACTTT.

The chain is built from TRBV9 and TRBJ2-1; tentative D call: TRBD1 (5 bases). The CDR3 covers 14 residues. Looked up from germline, CDR1 is SGDLS and CDR2 is YYNGEE. Deletions cut 0 bases from V and 5 bases from J, with 9 bases between. The CDR3 DNA is TGTGCCAGCAGCGTAGATCTGGACAACAATGAGCAGTTCTTC. Its protein is CASSVDLDNNEQFF.